This is a list of T cell receptor beta chains from one sample in a study of CD8+ T cells in alopecia areata. Clones were read by immunoSEQ multiplex PCR, and TCRdb kept only the in-frame ones, dropping some. There are some 150,000 clones in the sample; about 61% occur only once, and under 20% lies in the top ten. Here the sequenced sample was CD4+ T cells sorted from blood, taken at approximately week 56, from a patient treated with tofacitinib. The receptors shown here come from a human donor with alopecia areata. Each CDR3 is given with its conserved first and last residue. The D gene is left open where the match is weak. Clone size appears in some rows only: once, few, many, or a class for an expanded clone.

v_gene: TRBV6-5
j_gene: TRBJ1-1
d_gene: .
len: 11
abundance: .
CDR3aa: CASRLRAEAFF
CDR3nt: TGTGCCAGCAGACTCAGGGCTGAAGCTTTCTTT

v_gene: TRBV29-1
j_gene: TRBJ2-5
d_gene: TRBD1
len: 13
abundance: few
CDR3aa: CSVRGQGVGTQYF
CDR3nt: TGCAGCGTTAGAGGACAGGGGGTCGGGACCCAGTACTTC

v_gene: TRBV5-1
j_gene: TRBJ1-2
d_gene: TRBD1
len: 16
abundance: .
CDR3aa: CASSRAGDRGQGGYTF
CDR3nt: TGCGCCAGCAGCCGCGCCGGCGACAGGGGGCAGGGTGGCTACACCTTC

v_gene: TRBV25-1
j_gene: TRBJ2-5
d_gene: TRBD2
len: 16
abundance: .
CDR3aa: CASSATSGGAGETQYF
CDR3nt: TGTGCCAGCAGCGCTACTAGCGGGGGGGCCGGAGAGACCCAGTACTTC

v_gene: TRBV11-3
j_gene: TRBJ2-2
d_gene: .
len: 15
abundance: once
CDR3aa: CASSLLRGSTGELFF
CDR3nt: TGTGCCAGCAGCTTGTTGAGGGGCAGCACCGGGGAGCTGTTTTTT

v_gene: TRBV19
j_gene: TRBJ1-1
d_gene: .
len: 14
abundance: .
CDR3aa: CASSIKAKNTEAFF
CDR3nt: TGTGCCAGTAGTATCAAGGCGAAAAACACTGAAGCTTTCTTT

v_gene: TRBV5-1
j_gene: TRBJ1-2
d_gene: .
len: 13
abundance: .
CDR3aa: CASSLDTLYGYTF
CDR3nt: TGCGCCAGCAGCTTGGACACCCTCTATGGCTACACCTTC

v_gene: TRBV7-9
j_gene: TRBJ2-3
d_gene: .
len: 12
abundance: .
CDR3aa: CASSSPGDTQYF
CDR3nt: TGTGCCAGCAGCTCACCGGGAGATACGCAGTATTTT

v_gene: TRBV10-3
j_gene: TRBJ2-7
d_gene: .
len: 13
abundance: .
CDR3aa: CAISELERGEQYF
CDR3nt: TGTGCCATCAGTGAGCTTGAGAGGGGCGAGCAGTACTTC

v_gene: TRBV7-2
j_gene: TRBJ2-1
d_gene: TRBD2
len: 16
abundance: .
CDR3aa: CASNHPGSGGAFEQFF
CDR3nt: TGTGCCAGCAACCACCCCGGGAGCGGGGGGGCGTTTGAGCAGTTCTTC

v_gene: TRBV10-3
j_gene: TRBJ2-1
d_gene: .
len: 14
abundance: .
CDR3aa: CAISARGGLNEQFF
CDR3nt: TGTGCCATCAGTGCGCGGGGTGGGTTGAATGAGCAGTTCTTC

v_gene: TRBV27
j_gene: TRBJ1-2
d_gene: .
len: 12
abundance: .
CDR3aa: CASSPRGDGYTF
CDR3nt: TGTGCCAGCAGTCCCAGGGGTGATGGCTACACCTTC

v_gene: TRBV12-5
j_gene: TRBJ1-1
d_gene: .
len: 15
abundance: once
CDR3aa: CASGQSTGMNTEAFF
CDR3nt: TGTGCTAGTGGCCAATCTACAGGAATGAACACTGAAGCTTTCTTT

v_gene: TRBV28
j_gene: TRBJ1-1
d_gene: .
len: 14
abundance: few
CDR3aa: CASRPGVKNTEAFF
CDR3nt: TGTGCCAGCAGACCGGGTGTTAAGAACACTGAAGCTTTCTTT

v_gene: TRBV18
j_gene: TRBJ1-1
d_gene: .
len: 15
abundance: few
CDR3aa: CASSLSQVEATEAFF
CDR3nt: TGTGCCAGCTCACTCTCCCAGGTCGAGGCAACTGAAGCTTTCTTT

v_gene: TRBV5-6
j_gene: TRBJ1-6
d_gene: .
len: 13
abundance: .
CDR3aa: CASRRDYNSPLHF
CDR3nt: TGTGCCAGCAGACGTGACTATAATTCACCCCTCCACTTT

v_gene: TRBV29-1
j_gene: TRBJ1-2
d_gene: .
len: 14
abundance: .
CDR3aa: CSVGIGLSNYGYTF
CDR3nt: TGCAGCGTTGGGATTGGACTTTCTAACTATGGCTACACCTTC

v_gene: TRBV27
j_gene: TRBJ2-7
d_gene: TRBD1
len: 15
abundance: .
CDR3aa: CASSLEGGAFYEQYF
CDR3nt: TGTGCCAGCAGTTTAGAAGGGGGCGCGTTCTACGAGCAGTACTTC

v_gene: TRBV2
j_gene: TRBJ2-3
d_gene: .
len: 15
abundance: few
CDR3aa: CASSEPQGGTDTQYF
CDR3nt: TGTGCCAGCAGTGAGCCGCAGGGAGGCACAGATACGCAGTATTTT

v_gene: TRBV16
j_gene: TRBJ2-3
d_gene: .
len: 12
abundance: once
CDR3aa: CASSQFRDTQYF
CDR3nt: TGTGCCAGCAGCCAATTTCGGGATACGCAGTATTTT

v_gene: TRBV9
j_gene: TRBJ2-2
d_gene: .
len: 16
abundance: .
CDR3aa: CASSPRGDGGPGELFF
CDR3nt: TGTGCCAGCAGCCCGCGAGGGGATGGGGGTCCCGGGGAGCTGTTTTTT

v_gene: TRBV9
j_gene: TRBJ2-3
d_gene: .
len: 15
abundance: .
CDR3aa: CASSVSTAGADTQYF
CDR3nt: TGTGCCAGCAGCGTATCAACAGCAGGGGCAGATACGCAGTATTTT

v_gene: TRBV30
j_gene: TRBJ2-3
d_gene: TRBD2
len: 16
abundance: .
CDR3aa: CAWNMRLAGATDTQYF
CDR3nt: TGTGCCTGGAACATGAGACTAGCGGGAGCGACAGATACGCAGTATTTT

v_gene: TRBV29-1
j_gene: TRBJ2-3
d_gene: .
len: 13
abundance: .
CDR3aa: CSVVRGNTDTQYF
CDR3nt: TGCAGCGTTGTGAGGGGGAACACAGATACGCAGTATTTT